The clone carrying this T cell receptor beta chain was picked up many times. CDR3 size: 16 residues. The germline V gene has CDR1 SQVTM and CDR2 ANQGSEA. The V gene lost 1 base and the J gene lost 4 bases, with 19 bases spanning the gap. The record originates from a study of T cells in Graves' hyperthyroidism and ophthalmopathy. RNA transcripts yielded amplified TCR beta CDR3 regions. First-round RT-PCR targeting the TCR CDR3 was performed with the HTBI primer set. TCRdb called the multiplex PCR reads again in MiXCR, with one record for every CDR3 protein. The table shows roughly 530,000 distinct CDR3 sequences, with about 15% occurring only once.

The chain uses TRBV29-1 and TRBJ2-5; either TRBD1 or TRBD2 may fit D (7 bases each). The source of this sequence is a woman aged 18-29 years with Graves' ophthalmopathy. The sample consisted of blood. CDR3: CSVEGEGGGASETQYF. The CDR3 DNA reads TGCAGCGTTGAAGGGGAGGGAGGGGGCGCGTCAGAGACCCAGTACTTC.